This T cell receptor (beta chain) derives from a study of blood T cell repertoires in COVID-19. The repertoire was sequenced with immunoSEQ multiplex PCR; TCRdb's copy has only in-frame clones and lacks some. The table shows approximately 150,000 clones, with over 75% occurring only once. The length of the CDR3 is 13 residues. V was clipped by 3 bases and J by 6 bases, with 9 bases between them. Germline CDR1 SNHLY, CDR2 FYNNEI. The gene calls are TRBV2 and TRBJ1-5, with D unclear. Sequencing was performed on peripheral blood. The sequence derives from a man between 65 and 85 years old who had recovered from COVID-19. The CDR3 DNA is TGTGCCAGCAGTGAGGCTCCCTCTCAGCCCCAGCATTTT. It encodes CASSEAPSQPQHF.